Listed below are T cell receptor beta chains from one sample, sequenced in a study of beta chain features in type 1 diabetes. TCRdb keeps only in-frame clones here, not all; method: immunoSEQ multiplex PCR. Seen here are about 270,000 clones, approximately 14% observed once, and the top ten hold roughly 0.028%. Specimen: naive CD4+ T cells from blood. The receptors were sampled from a woman in her thirties or forties in good health. CDR3s include the opening cysteine and the closing phenylalanine or tryptophan. The D gene is left open where the match is weak. Some rows mark clone size as missing; the rest say once, few, many or name a class of expanded clone.

V: TRBV5-1; J: TRBJ2-1; D: .; size: .; DNA: TGCGCCAGCAGCTTGAGGGGTGGTGAGCAGTTCTTC; CDR3: CASSLRGGEQFF
V: TRBV27; J: TRBJ2-2; D: .; size: few; DNA: TGTGCCAGCAGTTTCTCGGCGGGGCGGGAGCTGTTTTTT; CDR3: CASSFSAGRELFF
V: TRBV18; J: TRBJ1-5; D: TRBD1; size: few; DNA: TGTGCCAGCTCACCAGGGCAGGGGGCCTTCGGGCAGCCCCAGCATTTT; CDR3: CASSPGQGAFGQPQHF
V: TRBV19; J: TRBJ2-3; D: .; size: .; DNA: TGTGCCAGTTCCCTGCCCCGGGGGACCACAGATACGCAGTATTTT; CDR3: CASSLPRGTTDTQYF
V: TRBV19; J: TRBJ1-1; D: .; size: .; DNA: TGTGCCAGTACCCCGGACAGACCTGAAGCTTTCTTT; CDR3: CASTPDRPEAFF
V: TRBV7-2; J: TRBJ2-3; D: TRBD2; size: .; DNA: TGTGCCAGCAGTCCGGGGGGAACAGATACGCAGTATTTT; CDR3: CASSPGGTDTQYF
V: TRBV7-6; J: TRBJ2-7; D: TRBD1; size: few; DNA: TGTGCCAGCAGCTCGTCCTGGACAGGGGTCGAGCAGTACTTC; CDR3: CASSSSWTGVEQYF
V: TRBV2; J: TRBJ2-6; D: .; size: .; DNA: TGTGCCAGCGGTTCGAGGCCCGGGGCCAACGTCCTGACTTTC; CDR3: CASGSRPGANVLTF
V: TRBV18; J: TRBJ1-5; D: .; size: .; DNA: TGTGCCAGCTCAAATTACAGGGATGATCAGCCCCAGCATTTT; CDR3: CASSNYRDDQPQHF
V: TRBV29-1; J: TRBJ1-2; D: .; size: .; DNA: TGCAGCTTCGATGGCTACACCTTC; CDR3: CSFDGYTF
V: TRBV2; J: TRBJ2-7; D: .; size: few; DNA: TGTGCCAGCAGTTGGGACACCCTCGAGCAGTACTTC; CDR3: CASSWDTLEQYF
V: TRBV7-6; J: TRBJ1-3; D: TRBD1; size: few; DNA: TGTGCCAGCAGCTTAGGAACAGGGGGCTCCGGAAACACCATATATTTT; CDR3: CASSLGTGGSGNTIYF
V: TRBV19; J: TRBJ2-7; D: .; size: .; DNA: TGTGCCAGTAGTACCCAGGGAGGCTACGAGCAGTACTTC; CDR3: CASSTQGGYEQYF
V: TRBV6-6; J: TRBJ2-5; D: .; size: .; DNA: TGTGCCAGCAGTTATCCCGGGGGCCAAGAGACCCAGTACTTC; CDR3: CASSYPGGQETQYF
V: TRBV18; J: TRBJ2-5; D: .; size: few; DNA: TGTGCCAGCTCACCAACGGACTCACAAGAGACCCAGTACTTC; CDR3: CASSPTDSQETQYF
V: TRBV5-6; J: TRBJ1-1; D: .; size: few; DNA: TGTGCCAGCCGATCGGGGGGACAGAACACTGAAGCTTTCTTT; CDR3: CASRSGGQNTEAFF
V: TRBV5-6; J: TRBJ1-6; D: .; size: few; DNA: TGTGCCAGCAGCTTGGACAGTCCGAATTCACCCCTCCACTTT; CDR3: CASSLDSPNSPLHF
V: TRBV5-4; J: TRBJ1-2; D: .; size: few; DNA: TGTGCCAGCAGCTTGAGTGTCAGGGACTATGGCTACACCTTC; CDR3: CASSLSVRDYGYTF
V: TRBV5-4; J: TRBJ2-7; D: TRBD1; size: few; DNA: TGTGCCAGCAGCTTCGAGGACAGGGGTGTGTTCGAGCAGTACTTC; CDR3: CASSFEDRGVFEQYF
V: TRBV5-1; J: TRBJ2-1; D: TRBD1; size: few; DNA: TGCGCCAGCAGCGGAAGAGGGACAGTCTACAATGAGCAGTTCTTC; CDR3: CASSGRGTVYNEQFF